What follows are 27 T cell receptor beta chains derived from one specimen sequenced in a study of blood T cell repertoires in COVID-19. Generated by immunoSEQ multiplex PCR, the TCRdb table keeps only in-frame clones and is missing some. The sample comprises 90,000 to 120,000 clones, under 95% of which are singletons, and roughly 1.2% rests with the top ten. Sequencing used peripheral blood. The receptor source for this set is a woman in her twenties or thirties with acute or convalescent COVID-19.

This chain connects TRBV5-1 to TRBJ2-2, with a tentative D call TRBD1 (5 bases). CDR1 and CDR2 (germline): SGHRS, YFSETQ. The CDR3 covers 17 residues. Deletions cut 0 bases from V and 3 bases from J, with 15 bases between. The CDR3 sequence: CASSLEGRVQYTGELFF. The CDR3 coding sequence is TGCGCCAGCAGCTTGGAGGGCAGGGTTCAATACACCGGGGAGCTGTTTTTT.

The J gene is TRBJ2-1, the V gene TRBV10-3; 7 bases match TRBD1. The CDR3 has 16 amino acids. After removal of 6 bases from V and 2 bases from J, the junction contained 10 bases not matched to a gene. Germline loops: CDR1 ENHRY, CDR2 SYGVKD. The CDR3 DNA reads TGTGCCATCAGCCCGGGACAGAAGCTTACCTACAATGAGCAGTTCTTC. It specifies CAISPGQKLTYNEQFF.

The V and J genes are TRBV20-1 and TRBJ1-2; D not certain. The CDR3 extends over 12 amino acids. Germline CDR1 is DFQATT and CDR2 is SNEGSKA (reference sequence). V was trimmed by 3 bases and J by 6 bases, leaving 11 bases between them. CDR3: CSASWLTNGYTF. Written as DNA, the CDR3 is TGCAGTGCTAGTTGGCTTACCAATGGCTACACCTTC.

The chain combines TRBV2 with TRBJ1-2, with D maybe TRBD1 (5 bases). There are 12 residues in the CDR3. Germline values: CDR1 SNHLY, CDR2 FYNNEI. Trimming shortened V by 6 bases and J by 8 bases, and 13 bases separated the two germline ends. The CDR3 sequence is CASSTGTWGYTF. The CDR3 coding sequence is TGTGCCAGCAGCACCGGGACTTGGGGCTACACCTTC.

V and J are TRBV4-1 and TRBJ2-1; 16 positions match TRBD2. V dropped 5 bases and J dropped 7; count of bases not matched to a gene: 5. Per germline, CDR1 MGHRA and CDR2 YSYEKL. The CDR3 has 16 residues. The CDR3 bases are TGCGCCAGCAGCTGGGGACTAGCGGGAGGGCTGAATGAGCAGTTCTTC. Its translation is CASSWGLAGGLNEQFF.

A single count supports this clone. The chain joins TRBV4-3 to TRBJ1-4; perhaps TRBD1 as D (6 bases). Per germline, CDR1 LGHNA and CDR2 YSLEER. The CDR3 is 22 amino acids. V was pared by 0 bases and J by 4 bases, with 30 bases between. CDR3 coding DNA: TGCGCCAGCAGCCAAGATTTACATCGTGGGGGGGCGGCTTATCGTAGTAATGAAAAACTGTTTTTT. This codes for CASSQDLHRGGAAYRSNEKLFF.

The CDR3 here is CSVEVAGGNQPQHF. The CDR3 DNA follows: TGCAGCGTTGAAGTGGCAGGGGGCAATCAGCCCCAGCATTTT. The J gene is TRBJ1-5, the V gene TRBV29-1; maybe TRBD1 (6 bases). V was clipped by 1 base and J by 2 bases, with 9 bases between them. From germline, CDR1 is SQVTM and CDR2 ANQGSEA. There are 14 residues in the CDR3.

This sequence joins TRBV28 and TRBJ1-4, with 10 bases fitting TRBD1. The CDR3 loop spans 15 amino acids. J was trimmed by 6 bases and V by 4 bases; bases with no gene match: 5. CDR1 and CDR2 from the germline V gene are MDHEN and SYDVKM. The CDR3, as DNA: TGTGCCAGCAGTTCCCCCGGGACAGGGGATGAAAAACTGTTTTTT. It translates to CASSSPGTGDEKLFF.

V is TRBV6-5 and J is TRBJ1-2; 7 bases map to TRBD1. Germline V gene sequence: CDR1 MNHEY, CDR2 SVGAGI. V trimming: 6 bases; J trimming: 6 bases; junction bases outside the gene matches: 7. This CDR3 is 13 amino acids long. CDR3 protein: CASSPRQGNGYTF. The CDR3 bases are TGTGCCAGCAGCCCCAGACAGGGTAATGGCTACACCTTC.

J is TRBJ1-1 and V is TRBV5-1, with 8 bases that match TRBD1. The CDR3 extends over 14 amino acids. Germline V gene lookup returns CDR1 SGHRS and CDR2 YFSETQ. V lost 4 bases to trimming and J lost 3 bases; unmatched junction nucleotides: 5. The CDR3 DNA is TGCGCCAGCAGCGCGGGACAGGCCGACACTGAAGCTTTCTTT. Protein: CASSAGQADTEAFF.

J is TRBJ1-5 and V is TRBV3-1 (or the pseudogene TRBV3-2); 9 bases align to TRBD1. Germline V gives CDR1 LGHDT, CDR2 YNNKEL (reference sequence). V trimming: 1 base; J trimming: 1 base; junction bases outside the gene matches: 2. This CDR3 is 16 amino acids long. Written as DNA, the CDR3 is TGTGCCAGCAGCCAAGCCGGGACAGGGAGCAATCAGCCCCAGCATTTT. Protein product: CASSQAGTGSNQPQHF.

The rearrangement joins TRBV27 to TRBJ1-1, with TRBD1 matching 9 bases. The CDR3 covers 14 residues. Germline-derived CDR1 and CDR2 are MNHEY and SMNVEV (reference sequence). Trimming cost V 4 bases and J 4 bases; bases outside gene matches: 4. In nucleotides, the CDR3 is TGTGCCAGCAGTTGGGGACAGGGTGGCACTGAAGCTTTCTTT. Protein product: CASSWGQGGTEAFF.

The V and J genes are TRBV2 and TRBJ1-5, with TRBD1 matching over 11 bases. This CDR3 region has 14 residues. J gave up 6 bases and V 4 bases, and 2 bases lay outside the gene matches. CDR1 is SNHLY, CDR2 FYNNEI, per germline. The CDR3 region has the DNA TGTGCCAGCAGTGGTGGGACAGGGGGTCAGCCCCAGCATTTT. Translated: CASSGGTGGQPQHF.

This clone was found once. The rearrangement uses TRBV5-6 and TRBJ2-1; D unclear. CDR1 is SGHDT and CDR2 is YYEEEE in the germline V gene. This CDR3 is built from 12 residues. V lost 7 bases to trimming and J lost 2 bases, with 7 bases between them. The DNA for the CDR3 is TGTGCCAGCGCACTACCCTACAATGAGCAGTTCTTC. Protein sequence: CASALPYNEQFF. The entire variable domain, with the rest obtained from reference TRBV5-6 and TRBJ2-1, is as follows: DAGVTQSPTHLIKTRGQQVTLRCSPKSGHDTVSWYQQALGQGPQFIFQYYEEEERQRGNFPDRFSGHQFPNYSSELNVNALLLGDSALYLCASALPYNEQFFGPGTRLTVL.

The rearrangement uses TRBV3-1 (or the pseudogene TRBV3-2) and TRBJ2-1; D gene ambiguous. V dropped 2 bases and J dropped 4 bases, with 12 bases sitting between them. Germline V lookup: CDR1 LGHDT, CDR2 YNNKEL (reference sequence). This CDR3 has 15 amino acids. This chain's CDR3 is CASSQIKRLYNEQFF. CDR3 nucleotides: TGTGCCAGCAGCCAAATAAAGCGTCTTTACAATGAGCAGTTCTTC.

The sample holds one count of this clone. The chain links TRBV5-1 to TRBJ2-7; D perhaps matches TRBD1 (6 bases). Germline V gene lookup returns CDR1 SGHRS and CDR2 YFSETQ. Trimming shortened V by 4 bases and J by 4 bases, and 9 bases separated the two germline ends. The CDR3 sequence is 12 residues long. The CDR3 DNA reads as TGCGCCAGCAGCCCAACAGGGTACGAGCAGTACTTC. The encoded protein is CASSPTGYEQYF.

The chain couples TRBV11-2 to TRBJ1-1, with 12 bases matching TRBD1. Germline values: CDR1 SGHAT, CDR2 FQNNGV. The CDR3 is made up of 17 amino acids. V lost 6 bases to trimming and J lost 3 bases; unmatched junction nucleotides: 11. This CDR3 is CASRPRGQGAWDTEAFF. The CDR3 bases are TGTGCCAGCAGACCTAGGGGACAGGGGGCTTGGGACACTGAAGCTTTCTTT. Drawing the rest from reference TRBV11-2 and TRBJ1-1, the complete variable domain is EAGVAQSPRYKIIEKRQSVAFWCNPISGHATLYWYQQILGQGPKLLIQFQNNGVVDDSQLPKDRFSAERLKGVDSTLKIQPAKLEDSAVYLCASRPRGQGAWDTEAFFGQGTRLTVV.

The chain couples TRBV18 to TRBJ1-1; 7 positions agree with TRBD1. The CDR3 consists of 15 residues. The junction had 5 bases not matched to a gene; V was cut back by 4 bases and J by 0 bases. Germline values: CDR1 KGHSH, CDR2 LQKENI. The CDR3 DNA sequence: TGTGCCAGCTCACTAAAGACAGGGCTGAACACTGAAGCTTTCTTT. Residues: CASSLKTGLNTEAFF.

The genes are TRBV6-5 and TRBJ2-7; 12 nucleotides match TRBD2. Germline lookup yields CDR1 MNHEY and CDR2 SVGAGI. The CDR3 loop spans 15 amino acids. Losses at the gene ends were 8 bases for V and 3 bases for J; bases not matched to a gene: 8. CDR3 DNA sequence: TGTGCCAGCGTGACTAGCGGGAGCGTCGGCTACGAGCAGTACTTC. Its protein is CASVTSGSVGYEQYF.

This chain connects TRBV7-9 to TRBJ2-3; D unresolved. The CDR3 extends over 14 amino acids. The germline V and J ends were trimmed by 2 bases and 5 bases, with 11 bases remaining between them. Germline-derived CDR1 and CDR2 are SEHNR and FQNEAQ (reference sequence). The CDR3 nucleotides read TGTGCCAGCAGCTTATCGTTTCGAGGAGATACGCAGTATTTT. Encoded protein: CASSLSFRGDTQYF.

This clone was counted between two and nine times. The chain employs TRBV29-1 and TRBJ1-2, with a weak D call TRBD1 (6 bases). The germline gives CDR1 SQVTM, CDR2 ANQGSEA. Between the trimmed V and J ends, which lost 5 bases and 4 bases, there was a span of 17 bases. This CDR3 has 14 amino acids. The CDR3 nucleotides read TGCAGCGTTACCGCCAGGGAGGGGGGCTATGGCTACACCTTC. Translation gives CSVTAREGGYGYTF.

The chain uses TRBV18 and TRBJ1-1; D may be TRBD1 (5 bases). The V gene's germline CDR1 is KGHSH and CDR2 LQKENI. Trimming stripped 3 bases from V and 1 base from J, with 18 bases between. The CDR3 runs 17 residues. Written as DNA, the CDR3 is TGTGCCAGCTCACCCGTAAATTCACAGGTTCCGAACACTGAAGCTTTCTTT. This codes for CASSPVNSQVPNTEAFF.

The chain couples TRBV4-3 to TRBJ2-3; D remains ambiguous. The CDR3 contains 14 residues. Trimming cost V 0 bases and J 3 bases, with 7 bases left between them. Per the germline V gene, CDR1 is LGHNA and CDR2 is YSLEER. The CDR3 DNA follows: TGCGCCAGCAGCCAAGATAGTAGAACAGATACGCAGTATTTT. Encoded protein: CASSQDSRTDTQYF.

The CDR3 protein is CASSVVGTGVQETQYF. The CDR3 nucleotides read TGTGCCAGCAGCGTAGTGGGAACGGGAGTCCAAGAGACCCAGTACTTC. The V call is TRBV9, the J call TRBJ2-5, with a possible D match to TRBD2 (6 bases). V lost 0 bases and J lost 1, with 13 bases in between. The CDR3 totals 16 residues. The V gene's germline CDR1 is SGDLS and CDR2 YYNGEE.

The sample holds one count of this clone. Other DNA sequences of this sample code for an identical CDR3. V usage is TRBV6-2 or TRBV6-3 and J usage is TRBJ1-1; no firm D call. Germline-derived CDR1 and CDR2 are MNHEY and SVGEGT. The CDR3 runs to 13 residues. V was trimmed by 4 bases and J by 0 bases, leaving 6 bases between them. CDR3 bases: TGTGCCAGCAGTTGGACTGTGAACACTGAAGCTTTCTTT. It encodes CASSWTVNTEAFF.

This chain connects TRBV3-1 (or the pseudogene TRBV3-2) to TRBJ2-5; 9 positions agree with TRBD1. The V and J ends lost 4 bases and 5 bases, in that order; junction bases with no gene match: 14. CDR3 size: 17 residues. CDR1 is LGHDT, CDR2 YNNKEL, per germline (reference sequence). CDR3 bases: TGTGCCAGCAGCCCCTCCCGAGACAGGGGGTCCAGGGAGACCCAGTACTTC. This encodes CASSPSRDRGSRETQYF.

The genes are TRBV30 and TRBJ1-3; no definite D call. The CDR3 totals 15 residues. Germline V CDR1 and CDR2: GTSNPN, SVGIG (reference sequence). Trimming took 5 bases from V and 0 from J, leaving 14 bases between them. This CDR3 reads CAWEEGSLSGNTIYF. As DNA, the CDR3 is TGTGCCTGGGAGGAGGGCTCGCTCTCTGGAAACACCATATATTTT.